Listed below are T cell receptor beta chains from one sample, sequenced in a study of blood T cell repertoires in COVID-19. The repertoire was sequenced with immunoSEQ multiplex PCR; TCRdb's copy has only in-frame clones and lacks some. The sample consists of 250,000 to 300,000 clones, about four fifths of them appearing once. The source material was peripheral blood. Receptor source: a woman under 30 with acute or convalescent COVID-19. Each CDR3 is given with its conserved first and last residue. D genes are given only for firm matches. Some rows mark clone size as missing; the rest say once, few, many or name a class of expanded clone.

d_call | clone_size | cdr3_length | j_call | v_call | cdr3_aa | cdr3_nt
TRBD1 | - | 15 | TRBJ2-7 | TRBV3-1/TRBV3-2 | CASSQGGTAGYEQYF | TGTGCCAGCAGCCAAGGTGGGACAGCAGGCTACGAGCAGTACTTC
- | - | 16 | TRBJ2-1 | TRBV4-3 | CASSQVSTDRYNEQFF | TGCGCCAGCAGCCAAGTTAGCACCGACAGGTACAATGAGCAGTTCTTC
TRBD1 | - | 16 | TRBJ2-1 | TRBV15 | CATSRVRQGSYNEQFF | TGTGCCACCAGCAGAGTTAGACAGGGGTCCTACAATGAGCAGTTCTTC
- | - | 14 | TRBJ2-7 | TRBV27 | CASSLGPGAYEQYF | TGTGCCAGCAGTTTAGGTCCGGGGGCCTACGAGCAGTACTTC
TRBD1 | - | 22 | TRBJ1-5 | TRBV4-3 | CASSQDTRARGFRRNSNQPQHF | TGCGCCAGCAGCCAAGATACGAGGGCCAGGGGGTTCAGGAGGAATAGCAATCAGCCCCAGCATTTT
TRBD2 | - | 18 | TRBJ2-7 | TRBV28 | CASTSRGTSGRPLYEQYF | TGTGCCAGCACCTCCAGGGGGACTAGCGGGAGACCCTTATACGAGCAGTACTTC
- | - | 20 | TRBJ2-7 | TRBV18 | CASSLSGLRTDILGPYEQYF | TGTGCCAGCTCCCTCTCCGGCCTCAGGACAGACATACTTGGCCCCTACGAGCAGTACTTC
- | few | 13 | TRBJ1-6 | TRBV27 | CASRPRQDSPLHF | TGTGCCAGCAGGCCCCGACAGGATTCACCCCTCCACTTT
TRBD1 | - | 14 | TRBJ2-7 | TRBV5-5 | CASSDLGGGHEQYF | TGTGCCAGCAGCGACCTAGGGGGCGGACACGAGCAGTACTTC
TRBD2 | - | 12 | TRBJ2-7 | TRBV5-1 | CASSLDLAGLYF | TGCGCCAGCAGCTTGGACCTAGCGGGCCTGTACTTC
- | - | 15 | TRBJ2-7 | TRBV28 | CASSFSFLEGSEQYF | TGTGCCAGCAGTTTTAGTTTCCTAGAGGGATCCGAGCAGTACTTC
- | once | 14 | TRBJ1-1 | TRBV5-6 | CASSSGAGLRGAFF | TGTGCCAGCAGCTCGGGAGCCGGGCTCCGGGGAGCTTTCTTT
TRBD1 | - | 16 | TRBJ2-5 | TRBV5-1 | CASSLAGGTLGETQYF | TGCGCCAGCAGCTTGGCAGGGGGCACGTTGGGAGAGACCCAGTACTTC
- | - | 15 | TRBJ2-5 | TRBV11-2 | CASSSHLEGAKTQYF | TGTGCCAGCAGCTCCCACTTGGAGGGGGCGAAGACCCAGTACTTC
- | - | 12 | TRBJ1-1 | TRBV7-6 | CASSLDGAEAFF | TGTGCCAGCAGCTTAGACGGTGCTGAAGCTTTCTTT
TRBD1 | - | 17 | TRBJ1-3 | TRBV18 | CASSPQPGQAARNTIYF | TGTGCCAGCTCACCCCAGCCCGGACAGGCCGCGAGAAACACCATATATTTT
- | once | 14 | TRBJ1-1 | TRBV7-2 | CASSLAEGNTEAFF | TGTGCCAGCAGCTTAGCAGAGGGCAACACTGAAGCTTTCTTT
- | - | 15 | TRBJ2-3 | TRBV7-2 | CASARQGKDIDTQYF | TGTGCCAGTGCGAGGCAGGGAAAGGATATAGATACGCAGTATTTT
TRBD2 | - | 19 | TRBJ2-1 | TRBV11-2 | CASSLEGLAGVRSYNEQFF | TGTGCCAGCAGCTTAGAGGGGCTAGCGGGAGTCCGCTCCTACAATGAGCAGTTCTTC
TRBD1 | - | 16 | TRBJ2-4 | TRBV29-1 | CSVEDWTGVAKNIQYF | TGCAGCGTTGAAGATTGGACAGGGGTGGCCAAAAACATTCAGTACTTC
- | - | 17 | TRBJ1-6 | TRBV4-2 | CASSQVLGVRDNSPLHF | TGTGCCAGCAGCCAAGTCTTGGGAGTAAGGGATAATTCACCCCTCCACTTT
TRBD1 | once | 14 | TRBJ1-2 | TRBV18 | CASSPGGTDYGYTF | TGTGCCAGCTCACCAGGCGGGACAGACTATGGCTACACCTTC
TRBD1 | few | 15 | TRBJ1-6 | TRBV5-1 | CASSLSGDSYSPLHF | TGCGCCAGCAGCTTGTCAGGGGACAGCTATTCACCCCTCCACTTT
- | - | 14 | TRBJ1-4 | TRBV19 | CASSIPATNEKLFF | TGTGCCAGTAGTATCCCCGCAACTAATGAAAAACTGTTTTTT
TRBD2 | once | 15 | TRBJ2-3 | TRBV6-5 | CASNQLAGGTDTQYF | TGTGCCAGCAACCAACTAGCGGGGGGCACAGATACGCAGTATTTT
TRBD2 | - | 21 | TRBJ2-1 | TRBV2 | CASSERAGLFLLAGYRDEQFF | TGTGCCAGCAGTGAAAGAGCAGGCCTCTTTCTACTAGCGGGATATCGGGATGAGCAGTTCTTC
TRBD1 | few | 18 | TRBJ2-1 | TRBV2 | CASRYARQGTESANEQFF | TGTGCCAGCAGATACGCCCGACAAGGGACAGAGAGCGCCAATGAGCAGTTCTTC
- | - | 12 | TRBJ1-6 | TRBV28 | CASSALPGPLHF | TGTGCCAGCAGTGCACTCCCCGGGCCCCTCCACTTT
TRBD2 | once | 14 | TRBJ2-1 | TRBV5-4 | CASRVAGGPDEQFF | TGTGCCAGCAGGGTAGCGGGGGGGCCCGATGAGCAGTTCTTC
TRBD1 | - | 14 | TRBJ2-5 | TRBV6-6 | CASSTRDRGLTQYF | TGTGCCAGCAGTACCCGGGACAGGGGTTTGACCCAGTACTTC
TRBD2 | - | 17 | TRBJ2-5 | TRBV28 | CASSLGLAGGLRETQYF | TGTGCCAGCAGCCTCGGACTAGCGGGAGGCCTCCGGGAGACCCAGTACTTC
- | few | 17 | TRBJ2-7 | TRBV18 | CASSPPLIDTGSYEQYF | TGTGCCAGCTCACCCCCTCTGATAGACACAGGGTCCTACGAGCAGTACTTC
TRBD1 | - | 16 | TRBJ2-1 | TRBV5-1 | CASSLQGESSYNEQFF | TGCGCCAGCAGCTTGCAGGGGGAAAGCTCCTACAATGAGCAGTTCTTC
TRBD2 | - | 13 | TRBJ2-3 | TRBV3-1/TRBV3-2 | CAGLAGTPDTQYF | TGTGCCGGACTAGCGGGAACCCCGGATACGCAGTATTTT
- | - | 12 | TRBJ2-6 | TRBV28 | CASHSGANVLTF | TGTGCCAGCCATTCTGGGGCCAACGTCCTGACTTTC
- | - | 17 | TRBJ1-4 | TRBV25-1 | CASSDSRQTATNEKLFF | TGTGCCAGCAGTGACTCGAGGCAGACTGCAACTAATGAAAAACTGTTTTTT